The following is a TCR beta chain sequence with its context. The CDR3 spans 14 residues. Germline CDR1 and CDR2: SGDLS and YYNGEE. Germline trimming cut 3 bases from V and 6 bases from J; bases unmatched to any gene: 4. The data were taken from a study of blood T cell repertoires in COVID-19. Authors' methods: Nucleated cell number was recorded as an estimate derived from reference gene primer amplification. The data were produced by immunoSEQ multiplex PCR, yet TCRdb's version contains in-frame clones alone and is incomplete. The DNA gave D and trimming, while V, J and clone size come from that table. Of about 150,000 clones in the sample, about 80% were seen once. Clinical history reported by participants formed the basis on which cohorts were assigned.

The sequencing input was PBMCs or T cells enriched from blood (not recorded which). V usage is TRBV9 and J usage is TRBJ2-7, with 12 bases fitting TRBD1. The receptor comes from a man aged 45-60 years who had recovered from COVID-19. DNA for the CDR3: TGTGCCAGCAGCGGGGGACAGGGGGCGGCCGAGCAGTACTTC. This sequence encodes CASSGGQGAAEQYF.